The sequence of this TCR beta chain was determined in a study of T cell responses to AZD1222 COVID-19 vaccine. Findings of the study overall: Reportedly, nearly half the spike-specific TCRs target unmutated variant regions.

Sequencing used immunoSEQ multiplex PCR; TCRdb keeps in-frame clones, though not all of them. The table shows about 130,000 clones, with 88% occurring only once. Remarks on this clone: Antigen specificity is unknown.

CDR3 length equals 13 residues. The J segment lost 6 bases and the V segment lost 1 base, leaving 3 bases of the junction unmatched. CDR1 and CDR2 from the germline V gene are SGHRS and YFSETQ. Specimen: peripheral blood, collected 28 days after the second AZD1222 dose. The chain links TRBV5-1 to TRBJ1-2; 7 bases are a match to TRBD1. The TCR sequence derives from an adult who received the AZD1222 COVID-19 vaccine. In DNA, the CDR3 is TGCGCCAGCAGCTTGAGACAGGGCGATGGCTACACCTTC. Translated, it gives CASSLRQGDGYTF.